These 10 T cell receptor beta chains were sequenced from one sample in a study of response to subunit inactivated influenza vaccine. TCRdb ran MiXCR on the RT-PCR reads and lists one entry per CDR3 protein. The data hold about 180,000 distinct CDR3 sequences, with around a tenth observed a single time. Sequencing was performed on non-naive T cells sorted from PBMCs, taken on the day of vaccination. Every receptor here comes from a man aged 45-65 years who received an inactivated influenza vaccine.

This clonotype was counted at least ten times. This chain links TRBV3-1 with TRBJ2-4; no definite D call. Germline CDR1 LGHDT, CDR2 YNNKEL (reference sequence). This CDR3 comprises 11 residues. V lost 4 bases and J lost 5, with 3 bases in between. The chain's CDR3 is CASSLQNIQYF. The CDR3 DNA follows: TGTGCCAGCAGCCTTCAAAACATTCAGTACTTC. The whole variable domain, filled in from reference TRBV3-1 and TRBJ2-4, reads DTAVSQTPKYLVTQMGNDKSIKCEQNLGHDTMYWYKQDSKKFLKIMFSYNNKELIINETVPNRFSPKSPDKAHLNLHINSLELGDSAVYFCASSLQNIQYFGAGTRLSVL.

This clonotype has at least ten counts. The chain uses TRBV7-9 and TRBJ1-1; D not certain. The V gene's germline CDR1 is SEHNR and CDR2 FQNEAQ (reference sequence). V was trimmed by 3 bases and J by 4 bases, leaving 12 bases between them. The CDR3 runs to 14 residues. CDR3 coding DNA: TGTGCCAGCAGCTTTGACCTATTTGGCACTGAAGCTTTCTTT. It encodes CASSFDLFGTEAFF.

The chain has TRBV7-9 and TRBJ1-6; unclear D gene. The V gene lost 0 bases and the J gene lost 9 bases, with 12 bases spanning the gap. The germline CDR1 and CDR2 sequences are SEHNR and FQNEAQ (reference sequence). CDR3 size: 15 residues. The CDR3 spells CASSLAILGSSPLHF. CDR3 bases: TGTGCCAGCAGCTTAGCTATCCTAGGCTCTTCACCCCTCCACTTT.

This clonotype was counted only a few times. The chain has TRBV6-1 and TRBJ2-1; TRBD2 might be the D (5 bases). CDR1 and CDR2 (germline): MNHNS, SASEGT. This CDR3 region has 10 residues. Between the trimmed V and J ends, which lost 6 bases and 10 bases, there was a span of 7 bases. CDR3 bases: TGTGCCAGCAGGAGGGAAGAGCAGTTCTTC. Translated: CASRREEQFF.

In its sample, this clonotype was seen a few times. The CDR3 DNA follows: TGTGCCAGCAGTTCCGGGGAACAGACCCAGTACTTC. It is translated as CASSSGEQTQYF. V and J are TRBV28 and TRBJ2-5, with a tentative D call TRBD2 (5 bases). This CDR3 has 12 residues. With 4 bases removed from V and 6 bases from J, the gap between germline ends came to 9 bases. Germline CDR1 is MDHEN and CDR2 is SYDVKM.

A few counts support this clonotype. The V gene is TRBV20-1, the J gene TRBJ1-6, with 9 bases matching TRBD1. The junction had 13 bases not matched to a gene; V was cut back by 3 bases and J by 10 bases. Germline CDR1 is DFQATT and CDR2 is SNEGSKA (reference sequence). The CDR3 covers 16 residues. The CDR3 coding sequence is TGCAGTGCTAGGGAGCAGACGGGACAGGGAGGATCACCCCTCCACTTT. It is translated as CSAREQTGQGGSPLHF.

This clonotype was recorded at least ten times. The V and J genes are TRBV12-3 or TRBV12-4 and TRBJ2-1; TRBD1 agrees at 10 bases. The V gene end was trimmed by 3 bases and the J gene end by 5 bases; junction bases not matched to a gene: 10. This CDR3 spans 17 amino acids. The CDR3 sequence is CASSFGGWGQGNNEQFF. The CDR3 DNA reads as TGTGCCAGCAGTTTCGGGGGTTGGGGACAGGGGAACAATGAGCAGTTCTTC.

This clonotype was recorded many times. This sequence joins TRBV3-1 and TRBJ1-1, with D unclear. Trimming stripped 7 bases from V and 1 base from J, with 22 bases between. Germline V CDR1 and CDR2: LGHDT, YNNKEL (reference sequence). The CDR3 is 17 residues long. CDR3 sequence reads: CASTKASGRSPNTEAFF. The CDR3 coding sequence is TGTGCCAGCACTAAAGCCTCCGGACGGTCGCCGAACACTGAAGCTTTCTTT.

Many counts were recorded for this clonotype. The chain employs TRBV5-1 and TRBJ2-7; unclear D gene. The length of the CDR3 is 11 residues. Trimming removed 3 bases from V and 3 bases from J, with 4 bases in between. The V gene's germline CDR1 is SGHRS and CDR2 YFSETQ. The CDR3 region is CASSYDYEQYF. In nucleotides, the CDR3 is TGCGCCAGCAGCTACGACTACGAGCAGTACTTC.

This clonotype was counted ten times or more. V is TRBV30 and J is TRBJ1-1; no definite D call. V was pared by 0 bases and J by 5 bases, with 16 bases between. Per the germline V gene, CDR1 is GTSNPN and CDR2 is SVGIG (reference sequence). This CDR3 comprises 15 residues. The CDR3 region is CAWSVHVRRRTEAFF. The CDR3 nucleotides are TGTGCCTGGAGTGTACACGTGCGGCGGCGGACTGAAGCTTTCTTT. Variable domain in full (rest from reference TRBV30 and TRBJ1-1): SQTIHQWPATLVQPVGSPLSLECTVEGTSNPNLYWYRQAAGRGLQLLFYSVGIGQISSEVPQNLSASRPQDRQFILSSKKLLLSDSGFYLCAWSVHVRRRTEAFFGQGTRLTVV.